This T cell receptor beta chain was captured by sequencing in a study of identical twins. V was cut by 2 bases and J by 9 bases, with 8 bases left in between. The germline CDR1 and CDR2 sequences are MGHDK and SYGVNS. This CDR3 spans 12 amino acids. With no exceptions, donors were healthy Caucasians. The cDNA had a unique molecular identifier and a template-switch universal primer site. TCRdb processed the 5' RACE reads anew with MiXCR; each CDR3 protein has one entry. The sample yields about 290,000 distinct CDR3 sequences, roughly 9.8% seen once. This clonotype was counted at least ten times. These data also featured in a second study, about yellow fever vaccine responses in identical twins.

The sequence derives from a young woman in good health. What was sequenced was CD8+ T cells sorted from blood. The chain couples TRBV25-1 to TRBJ2-1, with a possible D match to TRBD2 (5 bases). The CDR3: CASSEKEGEQFF. Written as DNA, the CDR3 is TGTGCCAGCAGTGAAAAAGAGGGTGAGCAGTTCTTC.